A single sample gave rise to the 11 T cell receptor beta chains below, sequenced in a study of T cell responses to AZD1222 COVID-19 vaccine. The table came from immunoSEQ multiplex PCR; TCRdb's copy has only in-frame clones and leaves some out. This repertoire shows about 130,000 clones, 80% to 90% found once; its top ten account for over 9%. This sample comprised peripheral blood, obtained 28 days after the second AZD1222 dose. The receptors derive from an adult who received the AZD1222 COVID-19 vaccine.

The J gene is TRBJ1-2, the V gene TRBV7-9, with 10 nucleotides matching TRBD1. This CDR3 is 15 amino acids long. In germline, CDR1 is SEHNR, CDR2 FQNEAQ (reference sequence). After removal of 5 bases from V and 2 bases from J, the junction contained 5 bases not matched to a gene. The CDR3 DNA reads TGTGCCAGCAGCCAGGGGACAGGGGCCAACTATGGCTACACCTTC. Amino acids: CASSQGTGANYGYTF.

V usage is TRBV18 and J usage is TRBJ1-1; 7 nucleotides line up with TRBD1. CDR1 is KGHSH, CDR2 LQKENI, per germline. V was clipped by 6 bases and J by 1 base; unmatched bases: 2. The CDR3 is made up of 13 amino acids. The chain's CDR3 is CASSQGENTEAFF. The CDR3 coding sequence is TGTGCCAGCTCCCAGGGGGAGAACACTGAAGCTTTCTTT.

The chain links TRBV29-1 to TRBJ1-2, with TRBD1 matching 9 bases. The junction had 13 bases not matched to a gene; V was cut back by 7 bases and J by 1 base. The CDR3 runs 16 residues. Germline lookup yields CDR1 SQVTM and CDR2 ANQGSEA. CDR3 sequence: CSAEKGQGSVNYGYTF. The CDR3 DNA reads as TGCAGCGCCGAGAAAGGACAGGGGAGTGTTAACTATGGCTACACCTTC.

The genes are TRBV7-9 and TRBJ1-2, with a possible D match to TRBD1 (6 bases). V was clipped by 5 bases and J by 6 bases, with 22 bases between them. Germline V CDR1 and CDR2: SEHNR, FQNEAQ (reference sequence). There are 16 residues in the CDR3. CDR3 bases: TGTGCCAGCAGCCCCACCTCCGGGACACCGGGCCATGGCTACACCTTC. Translation: CASSPTSGTPGHGYTF.

V and J are TRBV12-5 and TRBJ2-3; 11 nucleotides align to TRBD2. CDR3 length: 15 amino acids. Germline values: CDR1 LGHNT, CDR2 FRNRAP. Trimming removed 7 bases from V and 0 bases from J; junction bases left unmatched: 3. The CDR3 DNA is TGTGCTAGTGCTGGGACTAGCGGAAGCACAGATACGCAGTATTTT. Protein: CASAGTSGSTDTQYF. The whole variable domain, remainder taken from reference TRBV12-5 and TRBJ2-3, is DARVTQTPRHKVTEMGQEVTMRCQPILGHNTVFWYRQTMMQGLELLAYFRNRAPLDDSGMPKDRFSAEMPDATLATLKIQPSEPRDSAVYFCASAGTSGSTDTQYFGPGTRLTVL.

The chain recombines TRBV5-1 with TRBJ1-6, with D perhaps TRBD1 (6 bases). The V end was cut by 3 bases, the J end by 7 bases, with 11 bases between. The germline CDR1 and CDR2 sequences are SGHRS and YFSETQ. This CDR3 region has 14 residues. Here the CDR3 DNA reads TGCGCCAGCAGCTCGACAGGACCCAATTCACCCCTCCACTTT. It specifies CASSSTGPNSPLHF.

The genes are TRBV7-2 and TRBJ1-5; perhaps TRBD1 as D (6 bases). This CDR3 spans 17 amino acids. Germline V lookup: CDR1 SGHTA, CDR2 FQGNSA. V shed 1 base and J shed 1 base, with 14 bases lying between them. In DNA form, the CDR3 reads TGTGCCAGCAGCTTAGGAGGGGGGGCTGCGAGCAATCAGCCCCAGCATTTT. Its translation: CASSLGGGAASNQPQHF.

The chain employs TRBV7-9 and TRBJ2-3, with D possibly matching TRBD2 (5 bases). Trimming stripped 2 bases from V and 0 bases from J, with 12 bases between. The CDR3 is 16 residues long. The germline V gene encodes CDR1 SEHNR and CDR2 FQNEAQ (reference sequence). CDR3 amino acids: CASSLMSSLSTDTQYF. CDR3 sequence (DNA): TGTGCCAGCAGCTTAATGTCTAGCCTTAGCACAGATACGCAGTATTTT.

The V gene is TRBV5-1, the J gene TRBJ2-7; D unclear. The CDR3 is 12 amino acids. CDR1 SGHRS and CDR2 YFSETQ come from the germline V gene. The ends were cut back, 10 bases at V and 5 bases at J, with 16 bases in the middle. The CDR3 loop reads CASQGDRNEQYF. Here the CDR3 DNA reads TGCGCCTCCCAAGGAGACCGAAACGAGCAGTACTTC.

V and J are TRBV2 and TRBJ1-2; D remains ambiguous. Per germline, CDR1 SNHLY and CDR2 FYNNEI. The CDR3 is 12 amino acids. Trimming cost V 6 bases and J 4 bases, with 9 bases left between them. The CDR3 region has the DNA TGTGCCAGCAGAAACGACGTCTATGGCTACACCTTC. As protein: CASRNDVYGYTF.

In its sample, this clone was seen a few times. The rearrangement links TRBV23-1 to TRBJ1-5; D is undetermined. TRBV23-1 is an ORF; its function is uncertain. With 4 bases removed from V and 13 bases from J, the gap between germline ends came to 8 bases. This CDR3 has 10 residues. As DNA, the CDR3 is TGCGCCAGCAGTCTCCATCATCAGCATTTT. This codes for CASSLHHQHF.